The 15 T cell receptor beta chains below come from one sample, sequenced in a study of shared clonotypes between healthy human individuals. Sequenced by immunoSEQ multiplex PCR; TCRdb stores in-frame clones only, minus some. The data show some 2.1 million clones, approximately 94% seen once. Naive CD8 isolation took CD45RO-negative cells positively selected for CCR7 and excluded terminally differentiated effector memory CD45RA+ cells. Sample: naive CD8+ T cells sorted from blood. These receptors were collected from a man aged 18-30 years in good health.

The V and J genes are TRBV5-1 and TRBJ1-6; a possible D gene is TRBD1 (5 bases). V lost 0 bases to trimming and J lost 9 bases, with 19 bases between them. Germline lookup yields CDR1 SGHRS and CDR2 YFSETQ. CDR3 length: 17 residues. CDR3 DNA sequence: TGCGCCAGCAGCTTGGAGGCAGATCTGTGGGGGATTTCACCCCTCCACTTT. Translated, it gives CASSLEADLWGISPLHF.

On this clone itself: The sample holds other DNA sequences that translate to the same CDR3. The gene calls are TRBV9 and TRBJ2-3; no clear D gene. The CDR3 spans 13 residues. Germline V gene data show CDR1 as SGDLS and CDR2 as YYNGEE. V was cut by 3 bases and J by 0 bases, with 5 bases left in between. CDR3 sequence reads: CASSAYSTDTQYF. The CDR3 DNA follows: TGTGCCAGCAGCGCTTATAGCACAGATACGCAGTATTTT. The full variable domain, with the rest looked up from reference TRBV9 and TRBJ2-3, is DSGVTQTPKHLITATGQRVTLRCSPRSGDLSVYWYQQSLDQGLQFLIQYYNGEERAKGNILERFSAQQFPDLHSELNLSSLELGDSALYFCASSAYSTDTQYFGPGTRLTVL.

The rearrangement links TRBV11-3 to TRBJ2-2; the D is unclear. CDR1 is SGHNT, CDR2 YENEEA, per germline. This CDR3 region has 12 residues. V was shortened by 5 bases and J by 6 bases, with 7 bases between the two germline ends. The CDR3 protein is CASSGSAGELFF. Here the CDR3 DNA reads TGTGCCAGCAGCGGGTCTGCCGGGGAGCTGTTTTTT.

J is TRBJ2-1 and V is TRBV6-6; 10 bases line up with TRBD2. After removal of 6 bases from V and 8 bases from J, the junction contained 7 bases not matched to a gene. CDR1 is MNHNY and CDR2 is SVGAGI in the germline V gene (reference sequence). The CDR3 runs 14 residues. Here the CDR3 DNA reads TGTGCCAGCAGAATTGCCGGGACTAGCGATGAGCAGTTCTTC. The encoded protein is CASRIAGTSDEQFF.

The CDR3 here is CASSPLAQGQPQHF. The DNA of the CDR3 is TGTGCCAGCAGCCCCCTAGCTCAAGGTCAGCCCCAGCATTTT. The chain recombines TRBV6-6 with TRBJ1-5; no firm D call. This CDR3 comprises 14 residues. The V and J ends lost 6 bases and 6 bases respectively, with 15 bases between them. CDR1 is MNHNY, CDR2 SVGAGI, per germline (reference sequence).

The chain recombines TRBV28 with TRBJ1-5; D is undetermined. Germline CDR1 and CDR2: MDHEN and SYDVKM. This CDR3 contains 16 residues. Trimming cost V 2 bases and J 4 bases, with 15 bases left between them. CDR3 in DNA: TGTGCCAGCAGTTTAGATTTGGCAGGACTTAATCAGCCCCAGCATTTT. It specifies CASSLDLAGLNQPQHF.

The V gene is TRBV2, the J gene TRBJ2-7; D might be TRBD1 (6 bases). The CDR3 is 14 amino acids. Germline CDR1 is SNHLY and CDR2 is FYNNEI. V lost 7 bases, J lost 4 bases, and 17 bases lay in between. CDR3 residues: CASTGPGATYEQYF. As DNA, the CDR3 is TGTGCCAGCACGGGGCCAGGGGCGACGTACGAGCAGTACTTC. The full variable domain, with the rest looked up from reference TRBV2 and TRBJ2-7, is EPEVTQTPSHQVTQMGQEVILRCVPISNHLYFYWYRQILGQKVEFLVSFYNNEISEKSEIFDDQFSVERPDGSNFTLKIRSTKLEDSAMYFCASTGPGATYEQYFGPGTRLTVT.

The gene calls are TRBV4-3 and TRBJ1-5, with D perhaps TRBD1 (5 bases). V dropped 3 bases and J dropped 5 bases, with 14 bases sitting between them. Germline values: CDR1 LGHNA, CDR2 YSLEER. The CDR3 runs 15 residues. In nucleotides, the CDR3 is TGCGCCAGCAGCCAGGCATTGGGGGGGGATCAGCCCCAGCATTTT. It yields the protein CASSQALGGDQPQHF.

J is TRBJ1-3 and V is TRBV18, with D possibly TRBD1 on 5 matching bases. Germline-derived CDR1 and CDR2 are KGHSH and LQKENI. Trimming took off 3 bases at V and 3 bases at J, with 18 bases between the two ends. The CDR3 extends over 17 amino acids. CDR3 sequence: CASSPPATGGNGNTIYF. As DNA, the CDR3 is TGTGCCAGCTCACCTCCAGCGACCGGGGGTAATGGAAACACCATATATTTT.

About this clone: Other nucleotide sequences from this sample produce the same CDR3. The chain combines TRBV7-9 with TRBJ2-7, with 8 bases lining up with TRBD2. Germline assignment: CDR1 SEHNR and CDR2 FQNEAQ (reference sequence). Unmatched junction bases numbered 6, after V lost 5 bases and J lost 3 bases. The CDR3 sequence is 14 residues long. CDR3 nucleotides: TGTGCCAGCAGCCCCGGACTAGCTGGCTACGAGCAGTACTTC. It specifies CASSPGLAGYEQYF.

The chain employs TRBV27 and TRBJ1-6, with 7 nucleotides matching TRBD1. V shed 3 bases, J shed 5 bases, and the junction held 4 bases outside the gene matches. The CDR3 length is 15 residues. Per germline, CDR1 MNHEY and CDR2 SMNVEV (reference sequence). DNA of the CDR3: TGTGCCAGCAGTTTGGGACAGATAGATAATTCACCCCTCCACTTT. Translation gives CASSLGQIDNSPLHF.

The chain recombines TRBV29-1 with TRBJ2-1, with D unresolved. Germline CDR1 and CDR2: SQVTM and ANQGSEA. The CDR3 consists of 11 residues. V was cut by 5 bases and J by 8 bases, with 10 bases left in between. The CDR3 region is CSVTLEYEQFF. CDR3 sequence (DNA): TGCAGCGTTACCCTAGAATATGAGCAGTTCTTC.

V gene TRBV6-6 combines with J gene TRBJ2-7; either TRBD1 or TRBD2 may supply D (5 bases each). This CDR3 region has 14 residues. Germline V gene sequence: CDR1 MNHNY, CDR2 SVGAGI (reference sequence). Trimming cost V 2 bases and J 0 bases, with 8 bases left between them. The CDR3 spells CASSYVGASYEQYF. The DNA for the CDR3 is TGTGCCAGCAGTTACGTCGGGGCCTCCTACGAGCAGTACTTC.

J is TRBJ2-5 and V is TRBV28; no reliable D call. Germline loops: CDR1 MDHEN, CDR2 SYDVKM. Trimming removed 4 bases from V and 2 bases from J, with 8 bases in between. The CDR3 consists of 13 residues. CDR3 protein: CASSWPEQETQYF. The CDR3 DNA reads TGTGCCAGCAGTTGGCCGGAACAAGAGACCCAGTACTTC.

The chain carries TRBV5-1 and TRBJ2-3; TRBD1 matches at 10 bases. V was pared by 4 bases and J by 5 bases, with 7 bases of the junction left unmatched. The CDR3 extends over 15 amino acids. The germline V gene encodes CDR1 SGHRS and CDR2 YFSETQ. The CDR3 protein is CASSVTGGEIDTQYF. CDR3 coding DNA: TGCGCCAGCAGCGTGACAGGGGGCGAGATAGATACGCAGTATTTT.